The 12 T cell receptor beta chains below were found in one sample sequenced in a study of T cell repertoires in cytomegalovirus infection. TCRdb reanalysed the reads using MiXCR and keeps one entry per CDR3 protein. The repertoire holds some 700,000 distinct CDR3 sequences, with roughly a third as singletons. The specimen was PBMCs. These TCRs come from a human donor in good health (CMV status not recorded). Some clones in this sample may be carry-over from other donors' samples.

This chain links TRBV5-4 with TRBJ2-5; D call uncertain. This CDR3 has 14 residues. Between the trimmed V and J ends, which lost 4 bases and 4 bases, there was a span of 14 bases. Per germline, CDR1 SGHNT and CDR2 YYREEE (reference sequence). The CDR3 DNA reads as TGTGCCAGCAGCCCCGGACGCCCACGAGAGACCCAGTACTTC. This gives the protein CASSPGRPRETQYF.

With respect to this clonotype: A junction boundary mismatches the germline segment, possibly from a read error. The V call is TRBV4-1, the J call TRBJ2-3, with 7 bases matching TRBD1. This CDR3 contains 15 residues. The germline V gene has CDR1 MGHRA and CDR2 YSYEKL. CDR3 nucleotide sequence: TGCGACAGCATCCAACCACAGGGGACCACAGATACGCAGTATTTT. This translates into CDSIQPQGTTDTQYF.

The chain's CDR3 is CASSLEGKGQETQYF. For the CDR3, the DNA is TGTGCCAGCAGTTTAGAGGGTAAAGGCCAAGAGACCCAGTACTTC. The chain recombines TRBV27 with TRBJ2-5; perhaps TRBD2 as D (5 bases). Germline loops: CDR1 MNHEY, CDR2 SMNVEV (reference sequence). Trimming shortened V by 2 bases and J by 1 base, and 11 bases separated the two germline ends. The CDR3 has 15 amino acids.

Remarks on this clonotype: A read error may produce the germline difference seen at one junction end. The rearrangement uses TRBV5-5 and TRBJ2-1; 12 nucleotides line up with TRBD2. Germline loops: CDR1 SGHKS, CDR2 YYEKEE (reference sequence). CDR3 length equals 15 residues. The CDR3 DNA is TGTACCAGCAGCACCTGGACTAGCGGGAACAATGAGCAGTTCTTC. Translation: CTSSTWTSGNNEQFF. Looking up the rest from reference TRBV5-5 and TRBJ2-1 gives the full variable domain: DAGVTQSPTHLIKTRGQQVTLRCSPISGHKSVSWYQQVLGQGPQFIFQYYEKEERGRGNFPDRFSARQFPNYSSELNVNALLLGDSALYLCTSSTWTSGNNEQFFGPGTRLTVL.

The V call is TRBV4-1, the J call TRBJ2-1; D may be TRBD2 (6 bases). CDR3 size: 14 residues. V was pared by 0 bases and J by 6 bases, with 9 bases between. Germline V CDR1 and CDR2: MGHRA, YSYEKL. Here the CDR3 DNA reads TGCGCCAGCAGCCAAGACGGGGGAATCAATGAGCAGTTCTTC. This translates into CASSQDGGINEQFF.

This chain connects TRBV29-1 to TRBJ1-2, with D tentatively TRBD1 (5 bases). The germline V gene encodes CDR1 SQVTM and CDR2 ANQGSEA. The ends were cut back, 3 bases at V and 4 bases at J, with 15 bases in the middle. The CDR3 is made up of 14 amino acids. The CDR3 nucleotides are TGCAGCGTTGAGCCGGGGCTAACCATCTATGGCTACACCTTC. Residues: CSVEPGLTIYGYTF.

The V and J genes are TRBV6-5 and TRBJ1-2, with no clear D. Trimming shortened V by 2 bases and J by 1 base, and 23 bases separated the two germline ends. The CDR3 runs to 19 residues. Per germline, CDR1 MNHEY and CDR2 SVGAGI. Here the CDR3 reads CASSYGNSGSREFNYGYTF. The CDR3, as DNA: TGTGCCAGCAGTTACGGAAATTCGGGATCGAGGGAATTTAACTATGGCTACACCTTC.

The count of this clonotype is one. The V gene is TRBV6-5, the J gene TRBJ1-3, with D maybe TRBD1 (6 bases). Trimming shortened V by 4 bases and J by 2 bases, and 12 bases separated the two germline ends. CDR1 MNHEY and CDR2 SVGAGI come from the germline V gene. CDR3 size: 15 residues. In DNA form, the CDR3 reads TGTGCCAGCAGTTTCTCAGGGGATCCTGGAAACACCATATATTTT. It encodes CASSFSGDPGNTIYF.

The rearrangement joins TRBV28 to TRBJ1-1; D may be TRBD1 (5 bases). The CDR3 covers 14 residues. V lost 8 bases and J lost 4, with 17 bases in between. Germline V gene sequence: CDR1 MDHEN, CDR2 SYDVKM. The CDR3 nucleotides are TGTGCCAGCGGCGAAAGGTCGGGGGTCACTGAAGCTTTCTTT. It codes for CASGERSGVTEAFF.

This clonotype was picked up one time. The gene calls are TRBV25-1 and TRBJ2-1; TRBD2 is a possible D gene (5 bases). This CDR3 spans 14 amino acids. Germline loops: CDR1 MGHDK, CDR2 SYGVNS. V lost 7 bases, J lost 6 bases, and 16 bases lay in between. The CDR3 nucleotides read TGTGCCAGCAATCGGGATGGGGTTTTCAATGAGCAGTTCTTC. Amino acids: CASNRDGVFNEQFF.

The gene calls are TRBV5-5 and TRBJ1-2; D is possibly TRBD1 (6 bases). The ends were cut back, 4 bases at V and 6 bases at J, with 10 bases in the middle. This CDR3 spans 12 amino acids. CDR1 is SGHKS, CDR2 YYEKEE, per germline (reference sequence). This CDR3 reads CASSPTGHGYTF. The CDR3 nucleotides are TGTGCCAGCAGCCCTACAGGGCATGGCTACACCTTC.

The chain couples TRBV27 to TRBJ2-2; D is unclear. The V and J ends lost 5 bases and 7 bases respectively, with 11 bases between them. This CDR3 is 13 amino acids long. Germline CDR1 is MNHEY and CDR2 is SMNVEV (reference sequence). In DNA, the CDR3 is TGTGCCAGCAGTCCCATTGCATTCGGGGAGCTGTTTTTT. This translates into CASSPIAFGELFF.